What follows are 30 T cell receptor beta chains derived from one specimen sequenced in a study of cytomegalovirus exposure and HLA in healthy donors. Sequenced by immunoSEQ multiplex PCR; TCRdb stores in-frame clones only, minus some. The sample holds 70,000 to 75,000 clones, around 94% seen once. Material for sequencing was PBMCs. The origin of the receptors is a woman between 18 and 30 years old in good health and CMV-seropositive.

V is TRBV4-1 and J is TRBJ1-3, with TRBD1 as a possible D gene (6 bases). The length of the CDR3 is 18 residues. The V end lost 1 base, the J end lost 4 bases, and 20 bases lay between the germline ends. Germline V gene sequence: CDR1 MGHRA, CDR2 YSYEKL. As DNA, the CDR3 is TGCGCCAGCAGCCAAGGGGGGCAGAGGGGACGTCCAGGAAACACCATATATTTT. As protein: CASSQGGQRGRPGNTIYF.

This rearrangement joins TRBV5-4 to TRBJ1-2; TRBD1 agrees at 8 bases. Germline V gene lookup returns CDR1 SGHNT and CDR2 YYREEE (reference sequence). This CDR3 comprises 15 residues. V shed 1 base, J shed 5 bases, and the junction held 7 bases outside the gene matches. In DNA form, the CDR3 reads TGTGCCAGCAGCTTGCAGGGGGCACCTCCTTATGGCTACACCTTC. Translated: CASSLQGAPPYGYTF.

The chain combines TRBV5-4 with TRBJ2-3; weak D call: TRBD2 (5 bases). V was shortened by 0 bases and J by 2 bases, with 10 bases between the two germline ends. This CDR3 comprises 15 residues. Germline assignment: CDR1 SGHNT and CDR2 YYREEE (reference sequence). In DNA form, the CDR3 reads TGTGCCAGCAGCTTGGGGGAGCTTGTCACAGATACGCAGTATTTT. This gives the protein CASSLGELVTDTQYF.

The chain recombines TRBV30 with TRBJ2-7, with D possibly matching TRBD2 (6 bases). The germline V gene has CDR1 GTSNPN and CDR2 SVGIG (reference sequence). The CDR3 spans 13 residues. V gave up 3 bases and J gave up 4 bases, with 13 bases separating them. CDR3 sequence: CAWSVGGWYEQYF. The CDR3 nucleotides read TGTGCCTGGAGCGTGGGGGGTTGGTACGAGCAGTACTTC.

This chain joins TRBV6-6 and TRBJ2-7, with TRBD2 matching 9 bases. This CDR3 is 15 amino acids long. The germline gives CDR1 MNHNY, CDR2 SVGAGI (reference sequence). The V gene end was trimmed by 3 bases and the J gene end by 2 bases; junction bases not matched to a gene: 5. The CDR3 bases are TGTGCCAGCAGTTATTCGGCGGGAGGGCCCTACGAGCAGTACTTC. It encodes CASSYSAGGPYEQYF.

The chain has TRBV16 and TRBJ1-1; the match to TRBD1 covers 9 bases. The germline V gene encodes CDR1 KGHSY and CDR2 FQNENV. This CDR3 region has 15 residues. The ends lost 4 bases at V and 12 bases at J; junction bases unmatched: 15. The CDR3 loop reads CASSPFYGTGSTTFF. The CDR3, as DNA: TGTGCCAGCAGCCCCTTTTACGGGACAGGGAGTACAACTTTCTTT.

Only one count was recorded for this clone. The rearrangement uses TRBV30 and TRBJ2-1; TRBD1 matches 8 bases. The junction had 12 bases not matched to a gene; V was cut back by 3 bases and J by 8 bases. Germline V gene lookup returns CDR1 GTSNPN and CDR2 SVGIG (reference sequence). The CDR3 has 15 amino acids. The CDR3 DNA follows: TGTGCCTGGAGCGGAAGGACAGGGACAGTCGATGAGCAGTTCTTC. As protein: CAWSGRTGTVDEQFF. Full variable domain (rest looked up from reference TRBV30 and TRBJ2-1): SQTIHQWPATLVQPVGSPLSLECTVEGTSNPNLYWYRQAAGRGLQLLFYSVGIGQISSEVPQNLSASRPQDRQFILSSKKLLLSDSGFYLCAWSGRTGTVDEQFFGPGTRLTVL.

There are a few counts of this clone. The chain joins TRBV19 to TRBJ2-1; 9 positions match TRBD1. This CDR3 has 14 amino acids. J lost 9 bases, V lost 2 bases, and 5 bases had no gene match. Germline CDR1 LNHDA, CDR2 SQIVND (reference sequence). This chain's CDR3 is CASSITGGMIEQFF. DNA for the CDR3: TGTGCCAGTAGTATAACAGGGGGCATGATTGAGCAGTTCTTC.

The chain combines TRBV4-3 with TRBJ2-1; 8 bases fit TRBD2. The CDR3 is made up of 16 amino acids. Germline CDR1 reads LGHNA; CDR2 reads YSLEER. V was pared by 0 bases and J by 0 bases, with 1 base of the junction left unmatched. CDR3: CASSQELAASYNEQFF. CDR3 nucleotides: TGCGCCAGCAGCCAAGAACTAGCGGCCTCCTACAATGAGCAGTTCTTC.

The gene calls are TRBV27 and TRBJ2-7; weak D call: TRBD1 (5 bases). The germline V gene has CDR1 MNHEY and CDR2 SMNVEV (reference sequence). V was clipped by 4 bases and J by 3 bases, with 16 bases between them. The length of the CDR3 is 15 residues. For the CDR3, the DNA is TGTGCCAGCAGTTACAATAGACAGCTACACTACGAGCAGTACTTC. It translates to CASSYNRQLHYEQYF.

This chain joins TRBV7-9 and TRBJ2-3, with 14 nucleotides matching TRBD2. The CDR3 runs to 16 residues. CDR1 and CDR2 from the germline V gene are SEHNR and FQNEAQ (reference sequence). Trimming cost V 6 bases and J 3 bases; bases outside gene matches: 5. DNA of the CDR3: TGTGCCAGCAGTAGGACTAGCGGGAGGAGGACAGATACGCAGTATTTT. The encoded protein is CASSRTSGRRTDTQYF.

The chain has TRBV6-5 and TRBJ1-1; 8 positions agree with TRBD1. V lost 2 bases to trimming and J lost 5 bases; unmatched junction nucleotides: 10. The CDR3 contains 16 residues. Germline CDR1 MNHEY, CDR2 SVGAGI. CDR3 nucleotides: TGTGCCAGCAGTTACGGAGCCAGGGGGCTAGGGACTGAAGCTTTCTTT. As protein: CASSYGARGLGTEAFF.

The V gene is TRBV14, the J gene TRBJ2-7; tentatively, D is TRBD1 (6 bases). The CDR3 is 14 residues long. Looked up from germline, CDR1 is SGHDN and CDR2 is FVKESK. V was trimmed by 3 bases and J by 3 bases, leaving 12 bases between them. CDR3 DNA sequence: TGTGCCAGCAGCCATCCGGGACATTACTACGAGCAGTACTTC. It yields the protein CASSHPGHYYEQYF.

This chain connects TRBV7-2 to TRBJ2-7; D is possibly TRBD1 (5 bases). Germline V gene data show CDR1 as SGHTA and CDR2 as FQGNSA. This CDR3 is 15 amino acids long. V lost 5 bases, J lost 1 base, and 15 bases lay in between. The CDR3 here is CASSLDTGDSYEQYF. The CDR3 DNA sequence: TGTGCCAGCAGCCTCGATACAGGTGATTCCTACGAGCAGTACTTC.

The CDR3 region is CASSFAGSVTEAFF. CDR3 nucleotides: TGTGCCAGCAGCTTTGCAGGGTCGGTTACTGAAGCTTTCTTT. The chain has TRBV5-8 and TRBJ1-1, with D perhaps TRBD1 (5 bases). The germline V gene has CDR1 SGHTS and CDR2 YDEGEE. V dropped 2 bases and J dropped 5 bases, with 13 bases sitting between them. The length of the CDR3 is 14 residues.

The gene calls are TRBV5-6 and TRBJ2-1, with 9 bases that match TRBD2. CDR3 length: 12 amino acids. Losses at the gene ends were 5 bases for V and 7 bases for J; bases not matched to a gene: 1. Germline V lookup: CDR1 SGHDT, CDR2 YYEEEE. DNA of the CDR3: TGTGCCAGCAGGGCGGGGGGGAATGAGCAGTTCTTC. Protein: CASRAGGNEQFF.

V and J are TRBV27 and TRBJ1-2; 9 nucleotides align to TRBD1. Germline CDR1 is MNHEY and CDR2 is SMNVEV (reference sequence). Trimming at V came to 1 base and at J to 4 bases, leaving 7 bases not matched to a gene. This CDR3 is built from 16 residues. DNA for the CDR3: TGTGCCAGCAGTTTATATTCCGGGACAGGGCTCTATGGCTACACCTTC. Translating gives CASSLYSGTGLYGYTF.

This CDR3 is CASSVSGVTEAFF. The CDR3 DNA sequence: TGTGCCAGCAGCGTATCAGGGGTCACTGAAGCTTTCTTT. The chain combines TRBV9 with TRBJ1-1; weak D call: TRBD1 (6 bases). Germline V gene sequence: CDR1 SGDLS, CDR2 YYNGEE. V shed 1 base and J shed 4 bases, with 8 bases lying between them. The CDR3 sequence is 13 residues long.

This rearrangement joins TRBV19 to TRBJ1-3; D gene uncertain. Between the trimmed V and J ends, which lost 5 bases and 0 bases, there was a span of 11 bases. The CDR3 loop spans 15 amino acids. CDR1 LNHDA and CDR2 SQIVND come from the germline V gene (reference sequence). DNA of the CDR3: TGTGCCAGTAGTTCCCGACTGATCTCTGGAAACACCATATATTTT. Amino acid sequence: CASSSRLISGNTIYF.

The rearrangement links TRBV19 to TRBJ2-1; 10 bases are a match to TRBD1. Germline CDR1 is LNHDA and CDR2 is SQIVND (reference sequence). This CDR3 is built from 17 residues. Unmatched junction bases numbered 8, after V lost 6 bases and J lost 0 bases. As DNA, the CDR3 is TGTGCCAGTAGCGTGACAGGGGGCCCGAGCTCCTACAATGAGCAGTTCTTC. This encodes CASSVTGGPSSYNEQFF.

This clone was recorded only once. The chain carries TRBV4-1 and TRBJ2-3, with D possibly being TRBD1 (5 bases). Looked up from germline, CDR1 is MGHRA and CDR2 is YSYEKL. This CDR3 is 15 amino acids long. Trimming shortened V by 5 bases and J by 0 bases, and 12 bases separated the two germline ends. The CDR3 DNA follows: TGCGCCAGCAGCAAAATAGGGGTTAGCACAGATACGCAGTATTTT. Amino acids: CASSKIGVSTDTQYF.

This chain links TRBV13 with TRBJ1-1; tentative D call: TRBD1 (6 bases). The V end lost 5 bases, the J end lost 3 bases, and 10 bases lay between the germline ends. CDR1 and CDR2 (germline): PRHDT, FYEKMQ (reference sequence). This CDR3 has 13 residues. CDR3 bases: TGTGCCAGCAGCACTCGACAGGACACTGAAGCTTTCTTT. Amino acids: CASSTRQDTEAFF.

The V and J genes are TRBV5-1 and TRBJ2-7; tentative D call: TRBD2 (6 bases). V gave up 0 bases and J gave up 1 base, with 8 bases separating them. The CDR3 totals 14 residues. In germline, CDR1 is SGHRS, CDR2 YFSETQ. The CDR3 here is CASSLAGGSYEQYF. DNA of the CDR3: TGCGCCAGCAGCTTGGCCGGGGGATCCTACGAGCAGTACTTC.

This sequence joins TRBV5-1 and TRBJ2-7; the match to TRBD1 covers 7 bases. Germline V CDR1 and CDR2: SGHRS, YFSETQ. Germline trimming cut 4 bases from V and 2 bases from J; bases unmatched to any gene: 9. The CDR3 spans 15 residues. The DNA of the CDR3 is TGCGCCAGCAGCCGGCAGAGACAGGGCCCCTACGAGCAGTACTTC. It encodes CASSRQRQGPYEQYF.

The gene calls are TRBV4-2 and TRBJ2-7; 11 positions match TRBD2. Per the germline V gene, CDR1 is LGHNA and CDR2 is YNFKEQ. CDR3 size: 15 residues. After removal of 5 bases from V and 1 base from J, the junction contained 4 bases not matched to a gene. CDR3: CASSNSGGASYEQYF. The CDR3 coding sequence is TGTGCCAGCAGCAATAGCGGGGGGGCATCCTACGAGCAGTACTTC.

This clone has just one count. The J gene is TRBJ1-5, the V gene TRBV6-1, with 7 bases matching TRBD1. CDR1 MNHNS and CDR2 SASEGT come from the germline V gene. V dropped 8 bases and J dropped 3; count of bases not matched to a gene: 4. The CDR3 covers 13 residues. In nucleotides, the CDR3 is TGTGCCAGCTACGGACAGGACAATCAGCCCCAGCATTTT. This sequence encodes CASYGQDNQPQHF.

The chain joins TRBV5-1 to TRBJ2-6; perhaps TRBD1 as D (6 bases). The V end was cut by 1 base, the J end by 3 bases, with 17 bases between. Germline V CDR1 and CDR2: SGHRS, YFSETQ. The CDR3 has 18 residues. The CDR3 DNA reads TGCGCCAGCAGCTTGCCAGGGGTGGGTGATAGTGGGGCCAACGTCCTGACTTTC. Protein product: CASSLPGVGDSGANVLTF.

This chain uses TRBV7-9 with TRBJ2-3, with TRBD2 matching 12 bases. CDR3 size: 16 residues. The V gene end was trimmed by 5 bases and the J gene end by 1 base; junction bases not matched to a gene: 4. CDR1 is SEHNR, CDR2 FQNEAQ, per germline (reference sequence). CDR3: CASSPRLAGGTDTQYF. CDR3 in DNA: TGTGCCAGCAGCCCGAGACTAGCGGGGGGCACAGATACGCAGTATTTT.

The V gene is TRBV2, the J gene TRBJ1-5; D gene ambiguous. The CDR3 loop spans 14 amino acids. Deletions cut 5 bases from V and 1 base from J, with 9 bases between. Germline V gives CDR1 SNHLY, CDR2 FYNNEI. CDR3 nucleotide sequence: TGTGCCAGCAGTCTTACCGGGAGCAATCAGCCCCAGCATTTT. It is translated as CASSLTGSNQPQHF.

The rearrangement uses TRBV6-5 and TRBJ1-2; D is uncertain. The germline CDR1 and CDR2 sequences are MNHEY and SVGAGI. CDR3 size: 15 residues. V lost 5 bases and J lost 1, with 14 bases in between. The CDR3 is CASSHDPTVNYGYTF. In DNA, the CDR3 is TGTGCCAGCAGTCACGACCCCACAGTTAACTATGGCTACACCTTC.